This T cell receptor beta chain was identified in a study of T-cell reconstitution after alpha-beta-depleted transplantation in children. Unique molecular identifiers were used in preparing the TCRbeta library. MiXCR, applied by TCRdb to the PCR reads, yields one record per CDR3 protein. The table shows 450,000 to 600,000 distinct CDR3 sequences, with 8% to 11% occurring only once. CDR1 and CDR2 (germline): DFQATT, SNEGSKA (reference sequence). Trimming removed 0 bases from V and 6 bases from J; junction bases left unmatched: 7. This CDR3 spans 14 amino acids. This TCR derives from a child under 10 years old with inherited bone marrow failure, due to receive a stem cell transplant. The sequencing used PBMCs, collected before TCRalphabeta/CD19-depleted stem cell transplant. The chain links TRBV20-1 to TRBJ1-2; 7 bases agree with TRBD1. The DNA of the CDR3 is TGCAGTGCTAGAGACACCAACAGGGGAGATGGCTACACCTTC. It encodes CSARDTNRGDGYTF.